These T cell receptor beta chains were read from a single sample in a study of tumor-infiltrating lymphocytes in primary liver carcinoma. MiXCR was run by TCRdb on the multiplex PCR reads, yielding one entry per CDR3 protein. Of 150,000 to 200,000 distinct CDR3 sequences listed, roughly 80% are singletons. Sample: tumor tissue from primary liver carcinoma. These receptors all come from a man aged 40-55 years with primary liver carcinoma and hepatitis B virus infection. Each CDR3 is given with its conserved first and last residue. Fields, in order: V gene, D gene, J gene, clone size, CDR3 DNA, CDR3 protein. A D gene is named only where the DNA matches it firmly. Clone size is given for some rows only: seen once, a few or many times, or a class if the clone is expanded.

TRBV14	NA	TRBJ2-2	many	TGTGCCAGCAGCTTGACAGCGAACACCGGGGAGCTGTTTTTT	CASSLTANTGELFF
TRBV11-2	NA	TRBJ2-4	NA	TGTGCCAGCAGCTTATTAGGCTACAAAAACATTCAGTACTTC	CASSLLGYKNIQYF
TRBV28	NA	TRBJ1-1	once	TGTGACAGGAGCCTGGAGGGAGGGAACACTGAAGCTTTCTTT	CDRSLEGGNTEAFF
TRBV6-5	TRBD2	TRBJ2-2	NA	TGTGCCATAAAGCGGGAGGGGTACACCGGGGAGCTGTTTTTT	CAIKREGYTGELFF
TRBV11-1	NA	TRBJ2-3	NA	TGTGCCATCAGCCCTGGGGGAAGCTCTGTTGGAGCCCACTCAGAAACGCAGTATTTT	CAISPGGSSVGAHSETQYF
TRBV29-1	NA	TRBJ1-2	many	TGCAGCGACGACAGCGGCTATGGCTACACCTTC	CSDDSGYGYTF
TRBV30	NA	TRBJ2-3	NA	TGTGCCTGGAGGGAGCGAGGTTCGGATACGCAATTTTTT	CAWRERGSDTQFF
TRBV11-1	TRBD2	TRBJ2-3	NA	TGTGCCAGCAGCAAATGGGTAGCGGGAGGGCCGGTTGGGACAGATACTCAGTATTTT	CASSKWVAGGPVGTDTQYF
TRBV11-2	TRBD1	TRBJ2-7	NA	TGTGCCAGCAGTCCATTCCCGGGACAGACGGGGCAGTACTTC	CASSPFPGQTGQYF
TRBV11-3	NA	TRBJ2-1	few	TGTGCCAGCAGCTTAGGCGTTTCGAACAATAAACAGTTCTTC	CASSLGVSNNKQFF
TRBV12-3/TRBV12-4	NA	TRBJ2-3	NA	TGTACCAGCAGGGAGGGGACAGGTTTTGGTACGCAGTATTTT	CTSREGTGFGTQYF
TRBV30	TRBD1	TRBJ1-2	NA	TGTGCCTGCCCCGGCTGGACAGGGTCGGTAAATGGCTACACCTTC	CACPGWTGSVNGYTF
TRBV5-4	NA	TRBJ2-7	many	TGTGCCAGCAGCTCATCAGGGAAGGGCACTTGGGAGCAGTACTTC	CASSSSGKGTWEQYF
TRBV6-1	TRBD1	TRBJ1-2	NA	TGTGCCATCAGTACGGGACAGTCATATGGCTACACGTTC	CAISTGQSYGYTF
TRBV11-1	NA	TRBJ2-7	NA	TGTGACAGCAGCTTCTCGCTGGGTGGCGAGCAGTACTTC	CDSSFSLGGEQYF
TRBV4-2	NA	TRBJ1-5	NA	TGTGCCAGCAGCCCCCACCTACGAGGAGACACAGAGCCTCAGCCCCAGCATTTT	CASSPHLRGDTEPQPQHF
TRBV5-5	NA	TRBJ2-7	NA	TGTGCCAGCATCTTACCGACGGGGTACGAGCAGTACTTC	CASILPTGYEQYF
TRBV29-1	TRBD2	TRBJ2-1	NA	TGCAGATCCGGGACTAGGAACTGGAATGAGCAGTTCTTC	CRSGTRNWNEQFF
TRBV6-2/TRBV6-3	NA	TRBJ1-5	NA	TGTGCCAGCACTTTTGTGAAAGGGGATCAGCCCCAGCATTTT	CASTFVKGDQPQHF
TRBV29-1	NA	TRBJ2-2	NA	TGCAGCGTTGAAGCGAACACCAGGGAGCTGGTTTTT	CSVEANTRELVF
TRBV5-4	TRBD2	TRBJ2-7	NA	TGTGCCAGCGGCGGGGGGCCGGGAGCGGATAACTCCTACGAGCAATACTTC	CASGGGPGADNSYEQYF
TRBV29-1	NA	TRBJ2-5	NA	TGCAGCGTTACAGGGAGTCAAGAGACCCAGTACTTC	CSVTGSQETQYF
TRBV14	NA	TRBJ2-2	NA	TGTACCAGCAGCCAGGCCGGGACCCCGGGTGCCGGGGAGCTGTTTTTT	CTSSQAGTPGAGELFF
TRBV11-2	NA	TRBJ2-5	few	TGTGCCTGTAGCCCCGTCGGGCTAGTCCCAGAAACCCAGTACTTC	CACSPVGLVPETQYF
TRBV6-5	NA	TRBJ2-5	many	TGTGCCAGCAGACGAATGAGGGGGAGAGAGACCCAGTACTTC	CASRRMRGRETQYF
TRBV12-3/TRBV12-4	NA	TRBJ2-3	NA	TGTGCTTGCAGTTTATTACGGAGCACAGATACGCAGTATTTT	CACSLLRSTDTQYF
TRBV12-3/TRBV12-4	NA	TRBJ2-7	NA	TGTGCCAGCAGACAGCCCATCATGGACGAGCAGTACTTC	CASRQPIMDEQYF
TRBV5-4	NA	TRBJ2-2	NA	TGTGCCAGTAACCGAGGGGAGAACGGGGAGCTGTTTTTT	CASNRGENGELFF
TRBV29-1	TRBD2	TRBJ2-1	NA	TGTAGCGTTGACGGGACTAGCGGGAGGGCATGGGAGCTGCTCTTC	CSVDGTSGRAWELLF
TRBV7-8	NA	TRBJ2-3	NA	TGTGCCAGCAGCATTAGTGGATACACAGATACGCAGGATTTT	CASSISGYTDTQDF